The 23 T cell receptor beta chains listed next were all sequenced from one sample in a study of PD-1 blockade in classical Hodgkin lymphoma. Time point meaning: cycle 4 day 1 (C4D1), after 5 to 7 weeks of nivolumab. There was relapse after autologous stem cell transplantation in every patient, and there was variation in brentuximab vedotin exposure. PBMCs were thawed, and CD8+ T cells were then isolated from them by magnetic negative selection. Profiling relied on immunoSEQ multiplex PCR, and the TCRdb table lists in-frame clones only, not all of them. The sample shows 15,000 or so clones, around 90% of them seen only once. The source was CD8+ T cells from blood, collected before the fourth cycle of nivolumab. The receptors derive from a human donor with classical Hodgkin lymphoma.

This chain connects TRBV27 to TRBJ2-4; 7 bases are shared with TRBD1. CDR3 length equals 14 residues. The J segment lost 6 bases and the V segment lost 6 bases, leaving 8 bases of the junction unmatched. CDR1 and CDR2 (germline): MNHEY, SMNVEV (reference sequence). The CDR3 spells CASRDTGVGNIQYF. The CDR3 region has the DNA TGTGCCAGCAGAGATACAGGGGTTGGAAACATTCAGTACTTC.

In DNA, the CDR3 is TGTGCCGCTAAGGAGCCGGCAGGGGGAGGGAATGAGCAGTTCTTC. It encodes CAAKEPAGGGNEQFF. V gene TRBV10-3 combines with J gene TRBJ2-1, with D perhaps TRBD1 or TRBD2 (7 bases each). The germline CDR1 and CDR2 sequences are ENHRY and SYGVKD. The CDR3 length is 15 residues. V gave up 11 bases and J gave up 7 bases, with 24 bases separating them.

J is TRBJ2-1 and V is TRBV27, with D maybe TRBD2 (5 bases). Trimming stripped 2 bases from V and 2 bases from J, with 10 bases between. The CDR3 runs 15 residues. Germline V gene data show CDR1 as MNHEY and CDR2 as SMNVEV (reference sequence). In DNA, the CDR3 is TGTGCCAGCAGTTTAGCGGGTACCACCTACAATGAGCAGTTCTTC. This codes for CASSLAGTTYNEQFF.

V is TRBV10-2 and J is TRBJ2-1, with TRBD2 as a possible D gene (6 bases). The CDR3 spans 15 residues. CDR1 is WSHSY, CDR2 SAAADI, per germline. V lost 4 bases to trimming and J lost 10 bases, with 20 bases between them. Here the CDR3 reads CASSVWRDAPGEQFF. The CDR3, as DNA: TGCGCCAGCAGTGTGTGGCGGGACGCCCCTGGAGAGCAGTTCTTC.

This sequence joins TRBV5-1 and TRBJ2-1; TRBD2 matches 8 bases. Trimming took 0 bases from V and 3 from J; bases not matched to a gene: 8. From germline, CDR1 is SGHRS and CDR2 YFSETQ. This CDR3 spans 17 amino acids. CDR3 sequence (DNA): TGCGCCAGCAGCTTGGCCGAAGCGGGGGACTTCTACAATGAGCAGTTCTTC. This codes for CASSLAEAGDFYNEQFF.

The rearrangement joins TRBV28 to TRBJ2-7, with D uncertain. The CDR3 has 12 amino acids. CDR1 and CDR2 (germline): MDHEN, SYDVKM. V gave up 8 bases and J gave up 4 bases, with 12 bases separating them. The CDR3 bases are TGTGCCAGCTCCCCAGATACTTACGAGCAGTACTTC. Translating gives CASSPDTYEQYF.

The chain joins TRBV5-1 to TRBJ1-4, with D maybe TRBD1 (5 bases). V lost 2 bases and J 1 base, leaving 15 bases between the germline ends. Germline V gene sequence: CDR1 SGHRS, CDR2 YFSETQ. This CDR3 contains 17 residues. The CDR3 region is CASSLRRGEGTNEKLFF. In DNA, the CDR3 is TGCGCCAGCAGCTTACGGCGGGGCGAGGGAACTAATGAAAAACTGTTTTTT.

The J gene is TRBJ2-7, the V gene TRBV2; TRBD1 aligns across 10 bases. V trimming: 5 bases; J trimming: 2 bases; junction bases outside the gene matches: 6. Germline CDR1 and CDR2: SNHLY and FYNNEI. This CDR3 has 15 residues. In nucleotides, the CDR3 is TGTGCCAGCAGTCCCCGGGACAGGGGAACCTACGAGCAGTACTTC. This codes for CASSPRDRGTYEQYF.

V and J are TRBV19 and TRBJ2-1, with a weak D call TRBD2 (6 bases). Germline V gene data show CDR1 as LNHDA and CDR2 as SQIVND (reference sequence). The germline V and J ends were trimmed by 2 bases and 7 bases, with 15 bases remaining between them. This CDR3 is 15 amino acids long. The CDR3 region is CASSIWGETANEQFF. CDR3 nucleotide sequence: TGTGCCAGTAGTATATGGGGGGAGACCGCAAATGAGCAGTTCTTC.

The gene calls are TRBV28 and TRBJ1-4; D not resolved. Trimming left V 5 bases short and J 8 bases short, with 18 bases between. Germline V gene data show CDR1 as MDHEN and CDR2 as SYDVKM. The CDR3 loop spans 15 amino acids. The CDR3 bases are TGTGCCAGCAGTCCCCGGCCTACCGGTTTGGAAAAACTGTTTTTT. This gives the protein CASSPRPTGLEKLFF.

The rearrangement links TRBV28 to TRBJ2-7; 7 bases line up with TRBD2. CDR3 length equals 14 residues. Germline CDR1 reads MDHEN; CDR2 reads SYDVKM. Trimming cost V 3 bases and J 3 bases; bases outside gene matches: 5. CDR3: CASSLGGSGYEQYF. CDR3 DNA sequence: TGTGCCAGCAGTTTGGGCGGGAGCGGCTACGAGCAGTACTTC.

The count of this clone is one. This sequence joins TRBV19 and TRBJ2-7; TRBD1 aligns across 9 bases. CDR3 length: 14 amino acids. Trimming took 3 bases from V and 3 from J; bases not matched to a gene: 3. Per the germline V gene, CDR1 is LNHDA and CDR2 is SQIVND (reference sequence). CDR3 region: CASSIGTGLYEQYF. The CDR3 DNA follows: TGTGCCAGTAGTATTGGGACAGGGCTCTACGAGCAGTACTTC.

The V and J genes are TRBV21-1 and TRBJ2-5; the table's TRBD1 call for D was not verified on the DNA. TRBV21-1 is a pseudogene segment. The CDR3 sequence is 19 residues long. The CDR3 spells CASSKGDRGLVPLQETQYF. The CDR3 DNA reads as TGTGCCAGCAGCAAAGGGGACAGGGGCCTCGTACCCCTGCAAGAGACCCAGTACTTC.

The J gene is TRBJ2-2, the V gene TRBV27; tentatively, D is TRBD1 (6 bases). The V end was cut by 1 base, the J end by 6 bases, with 15 bases between. From germline, CDR1 is MNHEY and CDR2 SMNVEV (reference sequence). CDR3 size: 16 residues. The CDR3 sequence is CASSLWPRQAAGELFF. The CDR3 coding sequence is TGTGCCAGCAGTTTATGGCCCCGACAGGCGGCCGGGGAGCTGTTTTTT.

This chain joins TRBV2 and TRBJ2-7; tentatively, D is TRBD1 or TRBD2 (5 bases each). CDR3 length: 14 amino acids. Trimming stripped 7 bases from V and 2 bases from J, with 15 bases between. Germline V lookup: CDR1 SNHLY, CDR2 FYNNEI. DNA of the CDR3: TGTGCCAGCATCCTGAGGGACCGACCCTACGAGCAGTACTTC. Amino acids: CASILRDRPYEQYF.

This clone was seen a few times. The chain employs TRBV7-9 and TRBJ1-1; 7 nucleotides align to TRBD1. Unmatched junction bases numbered 6, after V lost 5 bases and J lost 3 bases. CDR1 SEHNR and CDR2 FQNEAQ come from the germline V gene (reference sequence). The CDR3 loop spans 14 amino acids. Here the CDR3 DNA reads TGTGCCAGCAGCGTAATAGACAGGGACACTGAAGCTTTCTTT. It encodes CASSVIDRDTEAFF. Combining the CDR3 with reference TRBV7-9 and TRBJ1-1 gives the whole variable domain DTGVSQNPRHKITKRGQNVTFRCDPISEHNRLYWYRQTLGQGPEFLTYFQNEAQLEKSRLLSDRFSAERPKGSFSTLEIQRTEQGDSAMYLCASSVIDRDTEAFFGQGTRLTVV.

This clone was counted once. The J gene is TRBJ1-5, the V gene TRBV27, with D uncertain. The germline V gene has CDR1 MNHEY and CDR2 SMNVEV (reference sequence). Trimming shortened V by 2 bases and J by 5 bases, and 7 bases separated the two germline ends. The CDR3 has 13 amino acids. The CDR3 region has the DNA TGTGCCAGCAGTTTAGGGAACCATCAGCCCCAGCATTTT. This codes for CASSLGNHQPQHF.

The V and J genes are TRBV6-5 and TRBJ2-1; TRBD2 matches 8 bases. The V and J ends lost 5 bases and 6 bases, in that order; junction bases with no gene match: 6. The CDR3 has 14 amino acids. Germline assignment: CDR1 MNHEY and CDR2 SVGAGI. The CDR3 reads CASSHGGLANEQFF. CDR3 DNA: TGTGCCAGCAGTCACGGAGGACTAGCCAATGAGCAGTTCTTC.

This sequence joins TRBV11-2 and TRBJ2-7; 7 bases match TRBD2. CDR1 and CDR2 (germline): SGHAT, FQNNGV. This CDR3 contains 15 residues. V was pared by 1 base and J by 2 bases, with 5 bases of the junction left unmatched. CDR3 region: CASSLALAATYEQYF. CDR3 sequence (DNA): TGTGCCAGCAGCTTAGCCCTAGCGGCAACCTACGAGCAGTACTTC. The full variable domain, completed using reference TRBV11-2 and TRBJ2-7, is EAGVAQSPRYKIIEKRQSVAFWCNPISGHATLYWYQQILGQGPKLLIQFQNNGVVDDSQLPKDRFSAERLKGVDSTLKIQPAKLEDSAVYLCASSLALAATYEQYFGPGTRLTVT.

J is TRBJ2-7 and V is TRBV27; D gene uncertain. The CDR3 runs 13 residues. The V end lost 2 bases, the J end lost 1 base, and 6 bases lay between the germline ends. Germline-derived CDR1 and CDR2 are MNHEY and SMNVEV (reference sequence). CDR3 coding DNA: TGTGCCAGCAGTTTAGCTGGTTCCTACGAGCAGTACTTC. Protein sequence: CASSLAGSYEQYF.

The chain uses TRBV27 and TRBJ2-2; TRBD2 agrees at 8 bases. The CDR3 loop spans 17 amino acids. J lost 0 bases, V lost 4 bases, and 7 bases had no gene match. Germline V CDR1 and CDR2: MNHEY, SMNVEV (reference sequence). CDR3 region: CASSSKLAGPNTGELFF. CDR3 nucleotide sequence: TGTGCCAGCAGTTCTAAATTAGCGGGGCCGAACACCGGGGAGCTGTTTTTT.

The rearrangement uses TRBV7-8 and TRBJ2-7; maybe TRBD1 (6 bases). CDR3 length: 13 amino acids. In germline, CDR1 is SGHVS, CDR2 FQNEAQ. The V gene lost 5 bases and the J gene lost 2 bases, with 10 bases spanning the gap. The CDR3 bases are TGTGCCAGCAGCAACGGGACAACCTACGAGCAGTACTTC. Residues: CASSNGTTYEQYF.

The chain carries TRBV2 and TRBJ2-1; possibly TRBD2 for D (6 bases). The CDR3 sequence is 17 residues long. Germline V gives CDR1 SNHLY, CDR2 FYNNEI. The V end lost 2 bases, the J end lost 6 bases, and 20 bases lay between the germline ends. In DNA, the CDR3 is TGTGCCAGCAGTGAAAGCGTGTGGGACTCCGGGTTCAATGAGCAGTTCTTC. It is translated as CASSESVWDSGFNEQFF.